In its sample, the clone carrying this T cell receptor (beta chain) was seen many times. Its antigen is as yet unknown. The data were taken from a study of post-analysis software for immune sequencing data. Unique molecular identifiers were present in the TCR beta cDNA libraries. TCRdb reanalysed the PCR reads using MiXCR and keeps one entry per CDR3 protein. The table shows about 200,000 distinct CDR3 sequences, with 29% occurring only once. General study points: Included in a set of five TRBV segments more frequent in patients than controls were TRBV5-6, TRBV5-1 and TRBV20-1. The study found significantly lower normalized Chao1 diversity in multiple sclerosis patients than in controls.

This CDR3 is 16 amino acids long. V trimming: 7 bases; J trimming: 0 bases; junction bases outside the gene matches: 7. The germline V gene has CDR1 SGHRS and CDR2 YFSETQ. Sample: blood. This chain connects TRBV5-1 to TRBJ1-2, with 12 bases fitting TRBD1. The sequence was obtained from a girl aged 2-17 years with multiple sclerosis. DNA of the CDR3: TGCGCCAGCGGGACAGGGGGCGTTGGAGCTAACTATGGCTACACCTTC. As protein: CASGTGGVGANYGYTF. The variable domain in full, completed from reference TRBV5-1 and TRBJ1-2, reads KAGVTQTPRYLIKTRGQQVTLSCSPISGHRSVSWYQQTPGQGLQFLFEYFSETQRNKGNFPGRFSGRQFSNSRSEMNVSTLELGDSALYLCASGTGGVGANYGYTFGSGTRLTVV.